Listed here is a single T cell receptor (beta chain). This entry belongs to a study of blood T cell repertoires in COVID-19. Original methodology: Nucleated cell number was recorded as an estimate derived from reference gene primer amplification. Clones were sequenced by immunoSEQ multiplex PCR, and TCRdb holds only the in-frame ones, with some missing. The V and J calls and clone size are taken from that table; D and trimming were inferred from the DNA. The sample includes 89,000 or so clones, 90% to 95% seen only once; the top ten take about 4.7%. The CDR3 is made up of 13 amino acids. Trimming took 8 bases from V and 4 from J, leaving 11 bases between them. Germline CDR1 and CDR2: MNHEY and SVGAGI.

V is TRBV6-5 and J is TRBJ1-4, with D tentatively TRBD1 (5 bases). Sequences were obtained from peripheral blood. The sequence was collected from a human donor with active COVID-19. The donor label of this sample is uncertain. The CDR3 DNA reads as TGTGCCAGCGGGGGGGGTTATAATGAAAAACTGTTTTTT. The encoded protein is CASGGGYNEKLFF.